The entry that follows covers one T cell receptor beta chain sequence. Antigen unknown. This sample was taken from a study of cytomegalovirus exposure and HLA in healthy donors. Study conclusions and caveats: Fewer N-insertions than the roughly 630-donor mean were reportedly shown by an Asian-associated ancestry cluster in a later analysis. TCR beta V- and J-gene trimming was later associated with a missense DCLRE1C variant. Across donors, sequencing depth was assumed by presence/absence analyses to be roughly uniform.

PCR involved 60 Vbeta and 13 Jbeta primers. Authors' data handling: In a later analysis, some 80 million unique TCR beta chains included roughly 11 million shared by two or more donors. Some clones are missing from TCRdb's copy, which holds only in-frame ones; the method was immunoSEQ multiplex PCR. The V and J calls and clone size are taken from that table; D and trimming were inferred from the DNA. Here the sample spans over 130,000 clones, more than 75% being singletons. CDR3 length: 16 amino acids. Per the germline V gene, CDR1 is LNHDA and CDR2 is SQIVND (reference sequence). V trimming: 0 bases; J trimming: 4 bases; junction bases outside the gene matches: 5.

The chain couples TRBV19 to TRBJ2-2; 7 bases line up with TRBD2. The receptor was isolated from a human donor in good health. Sequencing was performed on PBMCs. The CDR3 loop reads CASSIDSWGGTGELFF. CDR3 DNA: TGTGCCAGTAGTATAGACAGCTGGGGGGGCACCGGGGAGCTGTTTTTT.